This T cell receptor beta chain comes out of a study of lymphopenia after photon versus proton radiotherapy (dated by TCRdb to between 2018 and 2020). Describing the broader study: The study compared the immunological effects of photon versus proton radiation therapy in patients with gastrointestinal tumors who developed high-grade lymphopenia. The cohort comprised approximately 21 patients with gastrointestinal tumors who received either photon or proton therapy and then developed lymphopenia. The study aimed to characterize how the two radiation modalities differ in their impact on the immune system.

As for this clone: Its recognized antigen is unknown. The sample holds no much larger clone one base away, and base qualities are not on file.

Libraries were prepared through the immunoSEQ multiplex PCR assay. Alongside multiparametric flow cytometry, deep sequencing of rearranged TCR beta loci was used to profile the T cell repertoires. TCRdb retrieved this table from immuneACCESS and kept in-frame rearrangements only. Not all clones are present; in checked studies, unresolved V genes account for under half, and no reason is known for the remainder. The sample has some 20,000 clones on record, about 89% of them singletons. The ten largest clones represent more than 9.5% of the sample. Results and caveats for the whole study, not just this receptor: Among patients across the cohort who died, overall survival time showed an inverse correlation with a larger post-nadir drop in TCR diversity. The survival association was examined only in patients who died, and the authors described better survival with proton therapy as a possibility, not as a demonstrated result. Relative stability during treatment was observed in proton-treated patients, whereas loss of naive T cells and TCR diversity and gain of effector/memory populations were observed in photon-treated patients. After the lymphocyte count nadir, oligoclonal expansion, especially of CD8+ Temra cells, was observed in photon-treated repertoires, and the drop in diversity was driven by this expansion.

The sample here was peripheral blood, taken from a patient treated with proton-based radiotherapy. The clonotype originates from a man older than 75 with esophageal cancer.

CDR3 sequence: CASSLSPQGLATGQYF. The base sequence is TGTGCCAGCAGTTTATCACCGCAGGGCCTCGCTACTGGGCAGTACTTC. This sequence uses TRBV27 and TRBJ2-7; the D region possibly corresponds to TRBD1 (5 bases align). The CDR3 runs 16 residues from the cysteine to the phenylalanine. Only the CDR3 DNA is retained, 48 bases long and in frame from the first base. CDR1 MNHEY and CDR2 SMNVEV are derived from the germline V gene (reference sequence). V is shortened by 0 bases, J by 9 bases, and the region joining them spans 21 bases.